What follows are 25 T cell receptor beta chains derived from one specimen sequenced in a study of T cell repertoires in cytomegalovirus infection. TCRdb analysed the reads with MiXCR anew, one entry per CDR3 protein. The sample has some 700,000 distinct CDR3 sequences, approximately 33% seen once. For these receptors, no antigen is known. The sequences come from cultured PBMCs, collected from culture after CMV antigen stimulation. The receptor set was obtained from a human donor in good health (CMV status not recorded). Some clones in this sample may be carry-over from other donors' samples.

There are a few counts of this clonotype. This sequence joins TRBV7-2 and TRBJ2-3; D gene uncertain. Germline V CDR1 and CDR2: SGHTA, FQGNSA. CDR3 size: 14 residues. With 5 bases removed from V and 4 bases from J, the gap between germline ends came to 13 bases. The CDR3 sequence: CASSPPQRPDTQYF. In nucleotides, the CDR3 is TGTGCCAGCAGCCCACCCCAAAGACCAGATACGCAGTATTTT.

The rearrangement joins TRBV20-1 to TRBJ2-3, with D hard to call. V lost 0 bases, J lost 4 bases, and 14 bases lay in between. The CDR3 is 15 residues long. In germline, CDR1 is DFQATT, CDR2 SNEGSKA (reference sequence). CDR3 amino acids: CSARESPTTPDTQYF. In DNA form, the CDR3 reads TGCAGTGCTAGAGAGTCCCCCACAACCCCAGATACGCAGTATTTT.

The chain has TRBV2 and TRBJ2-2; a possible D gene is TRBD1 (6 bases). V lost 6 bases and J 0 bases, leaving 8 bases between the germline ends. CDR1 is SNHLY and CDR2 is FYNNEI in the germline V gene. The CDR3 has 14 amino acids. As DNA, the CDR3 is TGTGCCAGCAGAGGGACAACGAACACCGGGGAGCTGTTTTTT. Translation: CASRGTTNTGELFF.

CDR3 sequence reads: CSSGSLGMNTEAFF. The CDR3 DNA follows: TGCAGTTCGGGGAGTTTGGGCATGAACACTGAAGCTTTCTTT. V gene TRBV20-1 combines with J gene TRBJ1-1; no firm D call. Germline V lookup: CDR1 DFQATT, CDR2 SNEGSKA (reference sequence). The CDR3 loop spans 14 amino acids. Trimming removed 8 bases at V and 0 bases at J, with 16 bases between.

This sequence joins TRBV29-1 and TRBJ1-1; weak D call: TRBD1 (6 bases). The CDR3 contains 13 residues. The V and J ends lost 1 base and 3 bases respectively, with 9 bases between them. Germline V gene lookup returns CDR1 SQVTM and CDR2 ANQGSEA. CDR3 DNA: TGCAGCGTTGAAGGGGGGGCAGACACTGAAGCTTTCTTT. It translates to CSVEGGADTEAFF.

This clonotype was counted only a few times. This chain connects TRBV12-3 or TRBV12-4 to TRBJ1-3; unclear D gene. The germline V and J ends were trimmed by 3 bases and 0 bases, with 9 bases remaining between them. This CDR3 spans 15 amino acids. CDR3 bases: TGTGCCAGCAGTTTTCGTTCCAGCTCTGGAAACACCATATATTTT. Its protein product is CASSFRSSSGNTIYF.

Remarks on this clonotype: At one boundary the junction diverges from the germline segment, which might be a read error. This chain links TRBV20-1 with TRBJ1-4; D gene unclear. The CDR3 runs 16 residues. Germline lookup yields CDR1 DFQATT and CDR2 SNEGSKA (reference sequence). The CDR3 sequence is CSARDGGDATNEKLFF. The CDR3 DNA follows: TGCAGTGCAAGAGATGGAGGAGACGCAACTAATGAAAAACTGTTTTTT.

The CDR3 spells CATTLLAYQETQYF. In DNA form, the CDR3 reads TGCGCCACCACTCTTCTAGCGTACCAAGAGACCCAGTACTTC. The rearrangement uses TRBV10-1 and TRBJ2-5, with TRBD2 as a possible D gene (6 bases). The CDR3 runs to 14 residues. CDR1 and CDR2 (germline): WNHNN, SYGVQD (reference sequence). Deletions cut 10 bases from V and 0 bases from J, with 15 bases between.

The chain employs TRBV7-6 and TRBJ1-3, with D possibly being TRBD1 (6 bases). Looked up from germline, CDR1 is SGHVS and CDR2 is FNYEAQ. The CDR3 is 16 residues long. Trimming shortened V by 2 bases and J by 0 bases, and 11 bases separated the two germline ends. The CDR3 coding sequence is TGTGCCAGCAGCTTAACCGCAGGGGTCTCTGGAAACACCATATATTTT. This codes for CASSLTAGVSGNTIYF.

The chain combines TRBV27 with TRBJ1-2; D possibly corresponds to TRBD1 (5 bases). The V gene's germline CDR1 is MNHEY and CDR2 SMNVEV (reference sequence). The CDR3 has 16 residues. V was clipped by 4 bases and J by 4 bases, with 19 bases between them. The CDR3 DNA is TGTGCCAGCAGTTCCGCACCCCCCGGACACCCCTATGGCTACACCTTC. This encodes CASSSAPPGHPYGYTF.

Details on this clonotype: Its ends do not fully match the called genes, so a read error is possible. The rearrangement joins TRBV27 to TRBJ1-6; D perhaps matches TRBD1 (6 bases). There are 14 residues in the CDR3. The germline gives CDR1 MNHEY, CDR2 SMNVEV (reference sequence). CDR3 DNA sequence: TGTACCAGCAATACAGGGATTTATAATTCACCCCTCCACTTT. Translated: CTSNTGIYNSPLHF.

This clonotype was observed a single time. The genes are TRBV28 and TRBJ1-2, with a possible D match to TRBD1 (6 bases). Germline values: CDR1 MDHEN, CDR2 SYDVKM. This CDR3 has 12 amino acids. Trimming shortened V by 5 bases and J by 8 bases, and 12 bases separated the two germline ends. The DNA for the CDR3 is TGTGCCAGCAGTATTTACAGGGAAGGCTACACCTTC. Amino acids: CASSIYREGYTF.

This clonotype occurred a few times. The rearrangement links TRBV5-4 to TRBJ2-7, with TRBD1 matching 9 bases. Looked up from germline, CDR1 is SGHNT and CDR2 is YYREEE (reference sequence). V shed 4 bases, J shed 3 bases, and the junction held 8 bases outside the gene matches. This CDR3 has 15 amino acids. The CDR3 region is CASSRGDRVNYEQYF. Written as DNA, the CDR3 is TGTGCCAGCAGCCGGGGGGACAGGGTGAACTACGAGCAGTACTTC.

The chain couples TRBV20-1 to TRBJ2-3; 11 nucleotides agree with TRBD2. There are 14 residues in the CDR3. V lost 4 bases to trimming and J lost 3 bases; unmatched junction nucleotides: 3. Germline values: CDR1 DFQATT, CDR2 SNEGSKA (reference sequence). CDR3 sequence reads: CSANSGRGTDTQYF. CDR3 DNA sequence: TGCAGTGCTAATAGCGGGAGGGGGACAGATACGCAGTATTTT.

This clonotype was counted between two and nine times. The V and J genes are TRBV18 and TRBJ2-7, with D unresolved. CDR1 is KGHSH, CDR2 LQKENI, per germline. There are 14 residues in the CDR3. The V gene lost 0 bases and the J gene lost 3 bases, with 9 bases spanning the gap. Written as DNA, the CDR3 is TGTGCCAGCTCACCACCAGGGATCAGCTACGAGCAGTACTTC. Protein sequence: CASSPPGISYEQYF.

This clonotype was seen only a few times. The CDR3 DNA follows: TGTGCCAGCAGTTACTCGCAGTCCCGATTTCGGTACTTC. As protein: CASSYSQSRFRYF. The chain uses TRBV6-6 and TRBJ2-7; D is undetermined. Germline V lookup: CDR1 MNHNY, CDR2 SVGAGI (reference sequence). V lost 0 bases, J lost 12 bases, and 15 bases lay in between. This CDR3 has 13 residues.

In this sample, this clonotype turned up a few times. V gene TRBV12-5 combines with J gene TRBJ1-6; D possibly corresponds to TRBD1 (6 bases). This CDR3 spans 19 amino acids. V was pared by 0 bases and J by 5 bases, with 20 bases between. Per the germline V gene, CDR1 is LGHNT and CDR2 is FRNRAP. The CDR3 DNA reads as TGTGCTAGTGGTTTGGTAGGGACACCACCCATTGACAATAATTCACCCCTCCACTTT. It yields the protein CASGLVGTPPIDNNSPLHF.

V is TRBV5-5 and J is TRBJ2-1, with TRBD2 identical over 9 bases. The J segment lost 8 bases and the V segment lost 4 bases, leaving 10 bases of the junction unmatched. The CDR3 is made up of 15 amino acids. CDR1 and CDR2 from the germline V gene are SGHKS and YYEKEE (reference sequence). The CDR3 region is CASSQAGGSVDEQFF. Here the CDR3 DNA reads TGTGCCAGCAGCCAGGCGGGGGGGTCGGTCGATGAGCAGTTCTTC.

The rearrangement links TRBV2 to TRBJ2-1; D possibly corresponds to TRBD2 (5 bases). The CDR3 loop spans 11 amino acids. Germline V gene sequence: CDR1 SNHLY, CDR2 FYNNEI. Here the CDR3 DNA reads TGTGTCTATGGGGAGTACAATGAGCAGTTCTTC. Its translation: CVYGEYNEQFF.

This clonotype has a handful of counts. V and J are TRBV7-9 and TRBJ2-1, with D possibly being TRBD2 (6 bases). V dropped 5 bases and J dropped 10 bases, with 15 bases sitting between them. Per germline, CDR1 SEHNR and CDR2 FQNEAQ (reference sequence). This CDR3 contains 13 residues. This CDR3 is CASSGGSKFEQFF. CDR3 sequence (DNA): TGTGCCAGCAGCGGGGGGAGTAAGTTCGAGCAGTTCTTC.

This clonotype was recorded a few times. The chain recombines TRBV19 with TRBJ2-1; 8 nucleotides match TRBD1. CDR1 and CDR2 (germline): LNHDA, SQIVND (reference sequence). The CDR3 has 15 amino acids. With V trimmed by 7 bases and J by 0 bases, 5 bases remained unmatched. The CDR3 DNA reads TGTGCCAGTACCCGACAGGGGAGCTCCTACAATGAGCAGTTCTTC. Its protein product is CASTRQGSSYNEQFF.

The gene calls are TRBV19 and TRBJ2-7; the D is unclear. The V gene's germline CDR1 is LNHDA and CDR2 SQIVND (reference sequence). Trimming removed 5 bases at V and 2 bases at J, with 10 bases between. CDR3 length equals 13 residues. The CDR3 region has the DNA TGTGCCAGTAGTCCGGGCGACGCCTACGAGCAGTACTTC. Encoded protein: CASSPGDAYEQYF. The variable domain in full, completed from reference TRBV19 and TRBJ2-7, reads DGGITQSPKYLFRKEGQNVTLSCEQNLNHDAMYWYRQDPGQGLRLIYYSQIVNDFQKGDIAEGYSVSREKKESFPLTVTSAQKNPTAFYLCASSPGDAYEQYFGPGTRLTVT.

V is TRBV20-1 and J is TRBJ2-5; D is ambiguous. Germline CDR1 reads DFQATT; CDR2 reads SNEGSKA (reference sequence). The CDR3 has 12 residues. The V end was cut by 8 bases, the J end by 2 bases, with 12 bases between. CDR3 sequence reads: CSPSKRQETQYF. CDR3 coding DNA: TGCAGTCCCAGTAAGCGTCAAGAGACCCAGTACTTC.

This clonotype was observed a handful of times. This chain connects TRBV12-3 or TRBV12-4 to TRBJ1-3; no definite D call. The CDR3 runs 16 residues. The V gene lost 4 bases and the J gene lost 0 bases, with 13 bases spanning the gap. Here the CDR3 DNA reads TGTGCCAGCAGTTATCCGTATCCGCTCTCTGGAAACACCATATATTTT. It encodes CASSYPYPLSGNTIYF.

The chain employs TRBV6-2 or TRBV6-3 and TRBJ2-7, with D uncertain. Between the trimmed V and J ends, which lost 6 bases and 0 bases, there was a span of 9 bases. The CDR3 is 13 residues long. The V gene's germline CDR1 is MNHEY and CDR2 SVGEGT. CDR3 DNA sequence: TGTGCCAGCAGGCGGTCGGACTCCTACGAGCAGTACTTC. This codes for CASRRSDSYEQYF.